This TCR beta chain was profiled in a study of cytomegalovirus exposure and HLA in healthy donors. Study outcomes and limitations: The authors later found most CMV-associated TCR beta chains appeared HLA-restricted. As confirmed in vitro, three CMV-associated chains were specific for CMV antigens.

PCR used 60 Vbeta primers and 13 Jbeta primers. Assay used: immunoSEQ multiplex PCR; TCRdb lists only in-frame clones, some missing. The top ten hold 2.5% to 3% of the sample, which has 120,000 or so clones, roughly a sixth seen once. Unrecorded immune exposures were likely, despite nominal health at sampling. In regard to this clone: Its antigen remains unidentified.

The V end was cut by 1 base, the J end by 3 bases, with 11 bases between. The germline gives CDR1 SQVTM, CDR2 ANQGSEA. The CDR3 runs to 14 residues. This chain uses TRBV29-1 with TRBJ2-3, with D perhaps matching TRBD2 (5 bases). Sample: PBMCs. This receptor was taken from a female donor in good health and CMV-seropositive. The DNA for the CDR3 is TGCAGCGTTGAAGGAGCGGAGATAACAGATACGCAGTATTTT. Translated, it gives CSVEGAEITDTQYF.